The 2 T cell receptor beta chains below all came from one sample that was sequenced in a study of patients and donors after allogeneic stem cell transplantation. One entry per CDR3 protein results from TCRdb running MiXCR on the RT-PCR reads. The sample lists about 410,000 distinct CDR3 sequences; about a sixth were seen once. Sequencing was performed on blood, either unsorted or a sorted T cell fraction (not recorded which). These receptor sequences come from a human donor who was either an allogeneic HSCT recipient or a stem cell or donor lymphocyte infusion donor (not recorded which). It is not recorded whose cells these are; they may come from a transplant donor.

This clonotype has only a few counts. This chain joins TRBV6-5 and TRBJ2-1; D tentatively fits TRBD1 or TRBD2 (5 bases each). Germline V gives CDR1 MNHEY, CDR2 SVGAGI. V was clipped by 4 bases and J by 2 bases, with 12 bases between them. The CDR3 is 15 amino acids. The CDR3 sequence is CASSFRDPTYNEQFF. The CDR3 DNA reads TGTGCCAGCAGTTTTCGGGACCCTACCTACAATGAGCAGTTCTTC.

The table lists this clonotype with a few counts. The V call is TRBV2, the J call TRBJ1-5; D possibly corresponds to TRBD1 (5 bases). Germline CDR1 SNHLY, CDR2 FYNNEI. The CDR3 sequence is 13 residues long. V was clipped by 11 bases and J by 5 bases, with 16 bases between them. The CDR3 bases are TGTGCCGGGAGAACAGGAACCTATCAGCCCCAGCATTTT. Translation gives CAGRTGTYQPQHF.